The 4 T cell receptor beta chains presented below share a single source sample, sequenced in a study of T cell repertoires in cytomegalovirus infection. TCRdb ran MiXCR on the reads and lists one entry per CDR3 protein. The sample holds approximately 590,000 distinct CDR3 sequences, roughly 42% seen once. Antigen specificity for these receptors is unknown. The sample in question was cultured PBMCs, obtained from culture after CMV antigen stimulation. These TCRs come from a human donor in good health (CMV status not recorded). Some clones in this sample may be carry-over from other donors' samples.

V gene TRBV28 combines with J gene TRBJ1-5; unclear D gene. Germline V lookup: CDR1 MDHEN, CDR2 SYDVKM. Between the trimmed V and J ends, which lost 0 bases and 7 bases, there was a span of 4 bases. The CDR3 has 12 residues. CDR3 region: CASSLWTQPQHF. The CDR3, as DNA: TGTGCCAGCAGTTTATGGACACAGCCCCAGCATTTT.

This clonotype occurred many times. V usage is TRBV7-8 and J usage is TRBJ2-5; D remains unclear. The germline gives CDR1 SGHVS, CDR2 FQNEAQ. Trimming left V 5 bases short and J 5 bases short, with 18 bases between. CDR3 size: 15 residues. The CDR3 coding sequence is TGTGCCAGCAGCCCTATGCCGGCCCTAACGGAGACCCAGTACTTC. Amino acid sequence: CASSPMPALTETQYF.

This chain connects TRBV20-1 to TRBJ2-7; 7 bases align to TRBD1. With 6 bases clipped from V and 0 bases from J, the junction kept 5 bases outside the gene matches. Germline V CDR1 and CDR2: DFQATT, SNEGSKA (reference sequence). The CDR3 length is 13 residues. Here the CDR3 DNA reads TGCAGTGCCGGGGACAGTTCCTCCTACGAGCAGTACTTC. Its translation is CSAGDSSSYEQYF.

There are a few counts of this clonotype. The chain carries TRBV7-2 and TRBJ1-2; no definite D call. The CDR3 runs 15 residues. The V end lost 3 bases, the J end lost 4 bases, and 15 bases lay between the germline ends. Germline lookup yields CDR1 SGHTA and CDR2 FQGNSA. The CDR3 loop is CASSFGGQAIYGYTF. CDR3 nucleotide sequence: TGTGCCAGCAGCTTCGGAGGCCAGGCGATCTATGGCTACACCTTC.